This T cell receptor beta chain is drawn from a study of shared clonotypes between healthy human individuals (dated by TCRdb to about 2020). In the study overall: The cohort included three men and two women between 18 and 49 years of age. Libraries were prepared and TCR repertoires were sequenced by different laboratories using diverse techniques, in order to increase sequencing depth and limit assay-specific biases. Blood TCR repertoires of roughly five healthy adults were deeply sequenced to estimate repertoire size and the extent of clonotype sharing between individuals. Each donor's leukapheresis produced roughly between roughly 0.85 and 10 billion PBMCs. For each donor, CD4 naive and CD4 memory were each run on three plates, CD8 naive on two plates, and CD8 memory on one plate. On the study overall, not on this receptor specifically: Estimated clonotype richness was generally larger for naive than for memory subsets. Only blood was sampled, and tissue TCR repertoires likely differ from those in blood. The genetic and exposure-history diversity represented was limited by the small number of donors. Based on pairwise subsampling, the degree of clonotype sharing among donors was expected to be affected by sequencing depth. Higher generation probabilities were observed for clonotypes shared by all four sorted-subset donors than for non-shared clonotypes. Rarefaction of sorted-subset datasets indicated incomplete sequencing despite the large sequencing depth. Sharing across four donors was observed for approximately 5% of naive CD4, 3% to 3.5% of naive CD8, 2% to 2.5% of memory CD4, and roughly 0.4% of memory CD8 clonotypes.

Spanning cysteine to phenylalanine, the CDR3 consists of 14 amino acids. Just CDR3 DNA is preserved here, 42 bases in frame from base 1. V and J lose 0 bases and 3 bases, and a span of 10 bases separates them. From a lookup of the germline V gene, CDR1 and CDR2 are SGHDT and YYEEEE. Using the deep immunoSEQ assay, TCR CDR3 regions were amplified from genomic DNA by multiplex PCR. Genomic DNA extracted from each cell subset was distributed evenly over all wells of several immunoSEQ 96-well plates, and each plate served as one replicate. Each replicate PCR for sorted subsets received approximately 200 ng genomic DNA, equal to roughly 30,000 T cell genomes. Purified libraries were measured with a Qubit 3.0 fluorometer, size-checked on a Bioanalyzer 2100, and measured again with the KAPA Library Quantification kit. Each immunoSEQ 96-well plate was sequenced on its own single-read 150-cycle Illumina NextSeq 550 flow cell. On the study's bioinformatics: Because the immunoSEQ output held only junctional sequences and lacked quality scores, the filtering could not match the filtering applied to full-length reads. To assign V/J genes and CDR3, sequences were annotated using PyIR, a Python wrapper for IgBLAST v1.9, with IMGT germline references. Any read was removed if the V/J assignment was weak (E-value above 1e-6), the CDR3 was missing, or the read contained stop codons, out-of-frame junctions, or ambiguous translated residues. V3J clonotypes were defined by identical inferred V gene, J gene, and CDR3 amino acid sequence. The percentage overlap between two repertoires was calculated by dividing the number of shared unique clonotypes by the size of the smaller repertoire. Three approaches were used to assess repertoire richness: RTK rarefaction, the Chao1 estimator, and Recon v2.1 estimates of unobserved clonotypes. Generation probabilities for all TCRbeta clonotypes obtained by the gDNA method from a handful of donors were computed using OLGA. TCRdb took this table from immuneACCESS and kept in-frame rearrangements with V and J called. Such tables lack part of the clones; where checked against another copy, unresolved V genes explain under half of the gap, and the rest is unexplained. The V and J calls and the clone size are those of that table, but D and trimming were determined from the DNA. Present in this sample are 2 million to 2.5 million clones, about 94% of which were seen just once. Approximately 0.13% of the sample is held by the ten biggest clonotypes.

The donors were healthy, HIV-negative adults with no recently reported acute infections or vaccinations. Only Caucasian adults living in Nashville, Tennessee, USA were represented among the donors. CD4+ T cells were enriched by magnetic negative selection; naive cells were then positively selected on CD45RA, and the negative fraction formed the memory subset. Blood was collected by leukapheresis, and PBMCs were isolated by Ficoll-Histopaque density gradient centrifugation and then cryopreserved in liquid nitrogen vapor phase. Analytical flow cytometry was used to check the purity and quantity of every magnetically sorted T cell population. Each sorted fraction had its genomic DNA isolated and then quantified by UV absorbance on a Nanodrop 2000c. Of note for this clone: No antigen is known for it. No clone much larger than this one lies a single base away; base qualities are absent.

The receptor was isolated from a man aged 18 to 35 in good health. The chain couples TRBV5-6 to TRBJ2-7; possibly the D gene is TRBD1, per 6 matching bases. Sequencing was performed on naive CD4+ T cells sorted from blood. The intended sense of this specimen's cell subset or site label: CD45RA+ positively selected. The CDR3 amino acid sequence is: CASSLGQDIYEQYF. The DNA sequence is TGTGCCAGCAGCTTGGGACAGGATATCTACGAGCAGTACTTC.